This is a list of T cell receptor beta chains from one sample in a study of PD-L1 blockade in urothelial cancer. Sequencing used immunoSEQ multiplex PCR; TCRdb keeps in-frame clones, though not all of them. The sample consists of approximately 58,000 clones, more than 65% of them appearing once. The sample here was PBMCs, taken around atezolizumab (anti-PD-L1) treatment. Every receptor here comes from a man between 70 and 80 years old with urothelial cancer. Both conserved end residues are part of each CDR3. The D gene is left open where the match is weak. Some rows mark clone size as missing; the rest say once, few, many or name a class of expanded clone.

J gene	D gene	clone size	V gene	CDR3 protein	CDR3 DNA
TRBJ1-5	-	few	TRBV28	CASSLQGGDHQPQHF	TGTGCCAGCAGTTTACAGGGTGGGGATCATCAGCCCCAGCATTTT
TRBJ1-1	-	-	TRBV11-1	CASSLVLEATEAFF	TGTGCCAGCAGCTTAGTTCTGGAGGCCACTGAAGCTTTCTTT
TRBJ2-7	-	-	TRBV6-1	CASSETGIYEQYF	TGTGCCAGCAGTGAAACAGGGATCTACGAGCAGTACTTC
TRBJ2-5	-	-	TRBV18	CASSPNRETQYF	TGTGCCAGCTCACCAAACAGGGAGACCCAGTACTTC
TRBJ2-7	TRBD2	-	TRBV7-9	CASSSTSGPLSYEQYF	TGTGCCAGCAGCTCCACTAGCGGGCCCCTCTCCTACGAGCAGTACTTC
TRBJ2-3	TRBD2	-	TRBV7-9	CASSIGTSSPRTDTQYF	TGTGCCAGCAGCATAGGGACTAGTTCCCCCCGCACAGATACGCAGTATTTT
TRBJ1-1	-	-	TRBV18	CASSPSGRTEAFF	TGTGCCAGCTCACCCTCAGGGCGGACTGAAGCTTTCTTT
TRBJ2-1	-	-	TRBV6-6	CASSYPGGAISYEQFF	TGTGCCAGCAGTTACCCGGGCGGGGCAATAAGCTATGAGCAGTTCTTC
TRBJ2-2	-	once	TRBV19	CASSGAGTPSGGELFF	TGTGCCAGTAGTGGCGCAGGAACCCCCTCCGGCGGGGAGCTGTTTTTT
TRBJ1-1	TRBD1	-	TRBV6-1	CASSEQGATKAFF	TGTGCCAGCAGTGAGCAGGGGGCGACGAAAGCTTTCTTT
TRBJ2-3	TRBD1	once	TRBV5-8	CASSSGTGGTDTQYF	TGTGCCAGCAGCTCCGGGACAGGGGGTACAGATACGCAGTATTTT
TRBJ2-5	TRBD1	-	TRBV2	CASGTGTGGLETQYF	TGTGCCAGCGGTACCGGGACAGGGGGCTTGGAGACCCAGTACTTC
TRBJ2-1	-	-	TRBV19	CASSIRFFADSYNEQFF	TGTGCCAGTAGTATCCGTTTTTTTGCGGACTCCTACAATGAGCAGTTCTTC
TRBJ2-7	TRBD2	-	TRBV29-1	CSVDSAGGPGEQYF	TGCAGCGTTGACTCTGCGGGAGGGCCTGGGGAGCAGTACTTC
TRBJ2-3	-	-	TRBV2	CASIWDSTDTQYF	TGTGCCAGCATCTGGGACTCCACAGATACGCAGTATTTT
TRBJ2-7	-	-	TRBV18	CASSPEEGTGTYEQYF	TGTGCCAGCTCACCCGAAGAAGGGACTGGGACCTACGAGCAGTACTTC
TRBJ2-7	TRBD2	-	TRBV5-1	CASSLASGRPNEQYF	TGCGCCAGCAGCTTGGCTAGCGGGAGGCCCAACGAGCAGTACTTC
TRBJ1-2	-	-	TRBV7-6	CASSLAPPVQGFSGYTF	TGTGCCAGCAGCTTAGCACCACCAGTGCAGGGGTTCTCTGGCTACACCTTC
TRBJ2-5	-	-	TRBV28	CASSLRTGVVQETQYF	TGTGCCAGCAGTTTACGTACAGGTGTTGTCCAAGAGACCCAGTACTTC
TRBJ2-2	TRBD2	-	TRBV4-2	CASSQELAGAGTGELFF	TGTGCCAGCAGCCAAGAACTAGCGGGAGCGGGCACCGGGGAGCTGTTTTTT
TRBJ1-2	-	-	TRBV4-2	CASSQDEGDGYGYTF	TGTGCCAGCAGCCAAGATGAGGGGGACGGCTATGGCTACACCTTC
TRBJ2-1	-	-	TRBV5-1	CASSQDSSYNEQFF	TGCGCCAGCAGCCAAGACTCCTCCTACAATGAGCAGTTCTTC
TRBJ2-1	TRBD2	once	TRBV9	CASSVLTSDNEQFF	TGTGCCAGCAGCGTCCTGACTAGCGACAATGAGCAGTTCTTC
TRBJ1-4	-	-	TRBV7-9	CASSLGAGRAEKLFF	TGTGCCAGCAGCTTAGGGGCAGGGAGGGCTGAAAAACTGTTTTTT
TRBJ2-1	-	-	TRBV6-6	CAIDGTYNEQFF	TGTGCCATCGACGGGACCTACAATGAGCAGTTCTTC
TRBJ2-1	TRBD2	-	TRBV11-2	CASSPLRGSLNEQFF	TGTGCCAGCAGCCCCCTGCGGGGGTCACTTAATGAGCAGTTCTTC
TRBJ2-7	-	-	TRBV19	CASSTGSYEQYF	TGTGCCAGTAGTACGGGTTCCTACGAGCAGTACTTC
TRBJ1-2	-	few	TRBV28	CASTLSESYGYTF	TGTGCCAGCACTCTTTCGGAGAGCTATGGCTACACCTTC
TRBJ2-7	TRBD2	once	TRBV7-9	CAIGEGTYEQYF	TGTGCCATCGGGGAGGGGACCTACGAGCAGTACTTC
TRBJ2-1	-	-	TRBV5-4	CASSLVSGELNEQFF	TGTGCCAGCAGCTTGGTATCGGGGGAACTAAATGAGCAGTTCTTC
TRBJ2-3	-	-	TRBV7-2	CASSLEGLSTDTQYF	TGTGCCAGCAGCTTAGAGGGACTTAGCACAGATACGCAGTATTTT
TRBJ2-1	-	-	TRBV21-1	CASSSGTSGYNEQFF	TGTGCCAGCAGCTCCGGGACTAGCGGCTACAATGAGCAGTTCTTC
TRBJ1-4	-	-	TRBV2	CASSANLSEKLFF	TGTGCCAGCAGTGCCAACTTGAGTGAAAAACTGTTTTTT
TRBJ1-1	TRBD1	-	TRBV18	CASSPFGTENTEAFF	TGTGCCAGCTCACCCTTCGGGACAGAGAACACTGAAGCTTTCTTT
TRBJ2-1	-	-	TRBV9	CASSVAPGPPDNEQFF	TGTGCCAGCAGCGTAGCTCCAGGGCCCCCCGACAATGAGCAGTTCTTC
TRBJ2-2	-	-	TRBV5-1	CASSQGTANTGELFF	TGCGCCAGCAGCCAGGGGACGGCGAACACCGGGGAGCTGTTTTTT
TRBJ1-5	-	-	TRBV16	CASSKQGNQPQHF	TGTGCCAGCAGCAAACAGGGAAATCAGCCCCAGCATTTT
TRBJ1-5	-	-	TRBV2	CASSEAGGRQPQHF	TGTGCCAGCAGTGAAGCGGGGGGGCGTCAGCCCCAGCATTTT
TRBJ1-1	TRBD1	-	TRBV19	CASSQRDRGEAFF	TGTGCCAGTAGTCAACGGGACAGGGGAGAAGCTTTCTTT
TRBJ2-7	TRBD2	-	TRBV5-6	CASSFWRLAGVGEQYF	TGTGCCAGCAGCTTTTGGAGACTAGCGGGAGTGGGCGAGCAGTACTTC
TRBJ2-5	-	-	TRBV4-1	CASSQSPAVQETQYF	TGCGCCAGCAGCCAATCCCCCGCAGTCCAAGAGACCCAGTACTTC
TRBJ2-1	TRBD2	-	TRBV10-1	CASSERGLAGYNEQFF	TGCGCCAGCAGTGAGAGGGGGCTAGCGGGATACAATGAGCAGTTCTTC
TRBJ1-5	-	-	TRBV19	CASSIVSSNQPQHF	TGTGCCAGTAGTATAGTTAGTAGCAATCAGCCCCAGCATTTT
TRBJ2-7	-	once	TRBV2	CASGGDTYYEQYF	TGTGCCAGCGGTGGGGACACATACTACGAGCAGTACTTC
TRBJ2-7	-	few	TRBV4-1	CASSLDSEQYF	TGCGCCAGCAGCCTAGATTCGGAGCAGTACTTC
TRBJ2-2	-	few	TRBV18	CASSPFGDTGELFF	TGTGCCAGCTCACCATTCGGGGACACCGGGGAGCTGTTTTTT
TRBJ2-7	TRBD1	few	TRBV6-5	CASSYGTEQSYEQYF	TGTGCCAGCAGTTACGGGACAGAACAATCCTACGAGCAGTACTTC
TRBJ2-1	TRBD2	-	TRBV7-2	CASSLAGTRTRNEQFF	TGTGCCAGCAGCTTAGCGGGGACTAGAACGAGGAATGAGCAGTTCTTC
TRBJ2-3	TRBD2	-	TRBV2	CASHKGGRRTDTQYF	TGTGCCAGCCACAAGGGCGGGAGGAGGACAGATACGCAGTATTTT
TRBJ2-7	-	-	TRBV2	CASKRRSSYEQYF	TGTGCCAGCAAGAGGAGGAGCTCCTACGAGCAGTACTTC